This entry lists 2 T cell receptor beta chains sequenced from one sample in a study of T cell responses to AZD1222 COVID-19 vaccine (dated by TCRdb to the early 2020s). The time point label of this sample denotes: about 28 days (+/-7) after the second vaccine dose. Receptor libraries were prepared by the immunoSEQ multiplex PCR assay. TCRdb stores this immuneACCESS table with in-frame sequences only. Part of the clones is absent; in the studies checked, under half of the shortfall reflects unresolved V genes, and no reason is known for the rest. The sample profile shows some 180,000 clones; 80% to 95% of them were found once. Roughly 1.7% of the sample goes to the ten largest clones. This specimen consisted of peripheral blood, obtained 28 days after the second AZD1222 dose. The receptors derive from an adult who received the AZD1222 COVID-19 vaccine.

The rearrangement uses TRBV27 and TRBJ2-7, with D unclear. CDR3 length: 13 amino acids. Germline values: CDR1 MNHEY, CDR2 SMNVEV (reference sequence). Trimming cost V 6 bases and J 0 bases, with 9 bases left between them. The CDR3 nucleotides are TGTGCCAGCAGCCCTCGGGCCTCCTACGAGCAGTACTTC. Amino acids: CASSPRASYEQYF.

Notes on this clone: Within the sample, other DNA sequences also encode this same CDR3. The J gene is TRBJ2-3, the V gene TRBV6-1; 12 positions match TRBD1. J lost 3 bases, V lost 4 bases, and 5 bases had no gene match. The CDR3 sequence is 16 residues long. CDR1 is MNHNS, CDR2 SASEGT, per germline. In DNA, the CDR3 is TGTGCCAGCAGTGGGGACAGGGGGCGGGGTACAGATACGCAGTATTTT. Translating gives CASSGDRGRGTDTQYF.